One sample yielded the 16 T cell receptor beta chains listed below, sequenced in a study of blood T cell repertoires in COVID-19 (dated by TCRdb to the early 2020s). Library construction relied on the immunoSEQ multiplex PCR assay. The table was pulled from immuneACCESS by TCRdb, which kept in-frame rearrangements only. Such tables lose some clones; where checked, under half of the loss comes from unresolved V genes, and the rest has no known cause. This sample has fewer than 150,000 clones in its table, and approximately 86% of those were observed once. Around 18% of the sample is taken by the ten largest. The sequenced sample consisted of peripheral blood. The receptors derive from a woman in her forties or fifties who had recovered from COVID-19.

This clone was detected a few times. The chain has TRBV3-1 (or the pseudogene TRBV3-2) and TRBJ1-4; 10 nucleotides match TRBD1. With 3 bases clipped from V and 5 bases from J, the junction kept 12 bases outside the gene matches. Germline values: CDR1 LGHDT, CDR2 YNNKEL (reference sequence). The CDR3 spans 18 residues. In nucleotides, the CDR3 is TGTGCCAGCAGCCACTGGACAGGGGGTAAATCTTCGAATGAAAAACTGTTTTTT. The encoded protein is CASSHWTGGKSSNEKLFF.

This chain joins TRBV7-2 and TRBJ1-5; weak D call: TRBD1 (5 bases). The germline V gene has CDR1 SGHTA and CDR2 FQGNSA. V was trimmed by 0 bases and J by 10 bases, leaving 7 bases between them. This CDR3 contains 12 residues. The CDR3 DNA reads TGTGCCAGCAGCTTAGCGGGGGGACCCCAGCATTTT. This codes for CASSLAGGPQHF.

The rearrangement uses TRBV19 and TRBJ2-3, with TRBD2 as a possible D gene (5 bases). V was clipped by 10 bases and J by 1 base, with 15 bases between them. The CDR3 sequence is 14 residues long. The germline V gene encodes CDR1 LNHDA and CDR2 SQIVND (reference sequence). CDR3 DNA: TGTGCCACTAAGGACTTTTTCGGCACAGATACGCAGTATTTT. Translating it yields CATKDFFGTDTQYF.

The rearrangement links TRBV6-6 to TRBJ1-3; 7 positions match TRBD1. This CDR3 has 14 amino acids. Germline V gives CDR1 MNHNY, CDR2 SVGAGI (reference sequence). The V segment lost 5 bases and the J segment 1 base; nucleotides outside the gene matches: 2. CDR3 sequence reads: CASSLQGSGNTIYF. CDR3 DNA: TGTGCCAGCAGTCTACAGGGGTCTGGAAACACCATATATTTT.

The CDR3 loop reads CASRATGSGETQYF. The CDR3 DNA sequence: TGCGCCAGCAGGGCAACAGGGTCCGGGGAGACCCAGTACTTC. The chain is built from TRBV5-1 and TRBJ2-5; possible D gene TRBD1, 6 bases. CDR3 length: 14 residues. Germline CDR1 is SGHRS and CDR2 is YFSETQ. The ends were cut back, 5 bases at V and 5 bases at J, with 16 bases in the middle. The full variable domain, completed using reference TRBV5-1 and TRBJ2-5, is KAGVTQTPRYLIKTRGQQVTLSCSPISGHRSVSWYQQTPGQGLQFLFEYFSETQRNKGNFPGRFSGRQFSNSRSEMNVSTLELGDSALYLCASRATGSGETQYFGPGTRLLVL.

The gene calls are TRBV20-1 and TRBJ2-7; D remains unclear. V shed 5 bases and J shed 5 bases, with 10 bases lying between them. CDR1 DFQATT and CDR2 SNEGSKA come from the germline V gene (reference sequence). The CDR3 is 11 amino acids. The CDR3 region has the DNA TGCAGTGCTTCAACTGGTCACGAGCAGTACTTC. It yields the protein CSASTGHEQYF.

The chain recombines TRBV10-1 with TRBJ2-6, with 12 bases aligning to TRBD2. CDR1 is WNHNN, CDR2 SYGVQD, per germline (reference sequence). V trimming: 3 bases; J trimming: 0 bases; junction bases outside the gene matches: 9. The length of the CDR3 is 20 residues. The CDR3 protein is CASSDPGLAGPFSGANVLTF. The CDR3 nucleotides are TGCGCCAGCAGTGATCCGGGACTAGCGGGTCCCTTCTCTGGGGCCAACGTCCTGACTTTC.

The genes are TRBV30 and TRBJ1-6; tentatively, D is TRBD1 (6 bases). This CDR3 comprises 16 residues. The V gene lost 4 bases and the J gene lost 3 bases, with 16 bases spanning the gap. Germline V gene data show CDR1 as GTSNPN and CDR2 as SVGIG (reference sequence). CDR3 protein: CAWTGTLQNYNSPLHF. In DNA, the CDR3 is TGTGCCTGGACCGGGACACTTCAAAACTATAATTCACCCCTCCACTTT.

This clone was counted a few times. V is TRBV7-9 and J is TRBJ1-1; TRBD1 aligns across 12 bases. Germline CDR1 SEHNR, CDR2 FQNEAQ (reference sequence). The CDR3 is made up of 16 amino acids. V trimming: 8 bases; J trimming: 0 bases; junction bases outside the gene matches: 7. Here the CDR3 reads CASGLGTGGVNTEAFF. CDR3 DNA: TGTGCCAGCGGTCTTGGGACAGGGGGCGTGAACACTGAAGCTTTCTTT.

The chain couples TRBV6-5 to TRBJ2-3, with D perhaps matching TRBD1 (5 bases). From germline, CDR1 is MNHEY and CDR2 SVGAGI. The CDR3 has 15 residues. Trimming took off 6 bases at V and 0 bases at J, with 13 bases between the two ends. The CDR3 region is CASSPQGASTDTQYF. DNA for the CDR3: TGTGCCAGCAGCCCCCAGGGTGCTAGCACAGATACGCAGTATTTT.

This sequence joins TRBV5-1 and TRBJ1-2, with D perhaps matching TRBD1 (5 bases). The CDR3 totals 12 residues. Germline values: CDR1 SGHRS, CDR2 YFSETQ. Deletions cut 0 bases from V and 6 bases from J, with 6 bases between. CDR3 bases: TGCGCCAGCAGCTTGGAAGGGGATGGCTACACCTTC. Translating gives CASSLEGDGYTF.

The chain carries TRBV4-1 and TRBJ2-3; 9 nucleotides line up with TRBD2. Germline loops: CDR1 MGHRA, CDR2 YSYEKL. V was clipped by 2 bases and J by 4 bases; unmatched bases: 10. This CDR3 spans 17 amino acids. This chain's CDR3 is CASSQSLGGGGADTQYF. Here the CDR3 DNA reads TGCGCCAGCAGCCAAAGCCTCGGCGGGGGGGGCGCAGATACGCAGTATTTT.

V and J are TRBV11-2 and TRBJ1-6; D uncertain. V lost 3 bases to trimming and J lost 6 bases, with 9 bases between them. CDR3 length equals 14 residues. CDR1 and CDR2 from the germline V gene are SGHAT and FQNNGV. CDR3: CASSLLPINSPLHF. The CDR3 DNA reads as TGTGCCAGCAGCTTGTTACCTATTAATTCACCCCTCCACTTT.

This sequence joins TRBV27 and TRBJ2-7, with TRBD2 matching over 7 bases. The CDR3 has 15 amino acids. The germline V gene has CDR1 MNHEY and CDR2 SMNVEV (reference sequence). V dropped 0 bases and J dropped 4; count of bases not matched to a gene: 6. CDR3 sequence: CASSLSIAGSYEQYF. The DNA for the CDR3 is TGTGCCAGCAGTTTATCTATAGCGGGTTCGTACGAGCAGTACTTC.

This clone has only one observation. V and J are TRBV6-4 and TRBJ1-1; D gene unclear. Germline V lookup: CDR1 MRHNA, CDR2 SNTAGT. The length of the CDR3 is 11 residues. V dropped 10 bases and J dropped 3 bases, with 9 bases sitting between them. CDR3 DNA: TGTGCCATCCCCGTTCACACTGAAGCTTTCTTT. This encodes CAIPVHTEAFF.

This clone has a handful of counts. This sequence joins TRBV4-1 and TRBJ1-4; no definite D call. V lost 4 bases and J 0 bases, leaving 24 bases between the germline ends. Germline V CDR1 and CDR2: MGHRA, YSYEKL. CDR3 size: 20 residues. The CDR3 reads CASSRLYTRLPTATNEKLFF. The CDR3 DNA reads TGCGCCAGCAGCCGCCTTTATACGAGGTTACCAACTGCAACTAATGAAAAACTGTTTTTT.